Presented here are 28 T cell receptor beta chains from one specimen sequenced in a study of blood T cells in healthy people across ages. The second PCR ran roughly 6 to 11 cycles with a sample-barcoded 5' primer and J-beta primers. TCRdb called the 5' RACE reads again in MiXCR, with one record for every CDR3 protein. The data show about 750,000 distinct CDR3 sequences, with about 53% seen just once and around 41% held by the top ten. The sequenced sample consisted of blood. These TCRs come from an older man in good health.

This clonotype was recorded a few times. The chain employs TRBV9 and TRBJ1-2, with D uncertain. Germline V gene lookup returns CDR1 SGDLS and CDR2 YYNGEE. The CDR3 loop spans 16 amino acids. Trimming cost V 0 bases and J 0 bases, with 12 bases left between them. In nucleotides, the CDR3 is TGTGCCAGCAGCGTAGTAGGAGGAGAGACTAACTATGGCTACACCTTC. It encodes CASSVVGGETNYGYTF.

This clonotype appeared many times. CDR3 coding DNA: TGTGCCAGCAGTTTGCTGGGCTACAATGAGCAGTTCTTC. It codes for CASSLLGYNEQFF. The V and J genes are TRBV12-3 or TRBV12-4 and TRBJ2-1; no definite D call. V dropped 3 bases and J dropped 3 bases, with 6 bases sitting between them. The CDR3 runs to 13 residues.

The V call is TRBV6-1, the J call TRBJ2-1, with 13 bases matching TRBD2. CDR1 is MNHNS and CDR2 is SASEGT in the germline V gene. This CDR3 contains 18 residues. Unmatched junction bases numbered 13, after V lost 6 bases and J lost 5 bases. The CDR3 sequence is CASRRTGLAGEMNNEQFF. The DNA for the CDR3 is TGTGCCAGCAGGAGGACCGGACTAGCGGGAGAGATGAACAATGAGCAGTTCTTC.

The chain joins TRBV27 to TRBJ1-2; D might be TRBD1 (5 bases). CDR1 is MNHEY and CDR2 is SMNVEV in the germline V gene (reference sequence). With 3 bases removed from V and 3 bases from J, the gap between germline ends came to 17 bases. The CDR3 extends over 16 amino acids. The CDR3 reads CASSFWGTLSYYGYTF. The CDR3 DNA reads TGTGCCAGCAGTTTCTGGGGGACTCTCTCCTACTATGGCTACACCTTC.

The CDR3 sequence: CSATGTRGYEQYF. DNA for the CDR3: TGCAGTGCTACCGGGACGAGGGGCTACGAGCAGTACTTC. The chain is built from TRBV20-1 and TRBJ2-7; D could derive from TRBD1 or TRBD2 (5 bases each). Trimming stripped 4 bases from V and 3 bases from J, with 13 bases between. The V gene's germline CDR1 is DFQATT and CDR2 SNEGSKA (reference sequence). CDR3 length: 13 amino acids.

The rearrangement uses TRBV12-3 or TRBV12-4 and TRBJ2-2; 7 bases are a match to TRBD2. CDR3 length: 15 amino acids. V lost 7 bases and J lost 9; bases outside the gene matches: 14. The CDR3 DNA reads TGTGCCAGCACCGGAACGGGGGGTTCCTCCCGGGAGCTGTTTTTT. This gives the protein CASTGTGGSSRELFF.

This clonotype showed up just a few times. J is TRBJ2-7 and V is TRBV12-3 or TRBV12-4; possible D gene TRBD2, 6 bases. CDR3 length: 14 amino acids. V lost 6 bases to trimming and J lost 3 bases, with 15 bases between them. The CDR3 reads CASSLGRRGYEQYF. CDR3 DNA: TGTGCCAGCAGCCTCGGCAGGAGGGGCTACGAGCAGTACTTC.

The chain employs TRBV7-9 and TRBJ2-1; possible D gene TRBD1, 6 bases. The germline CDR1 and CDR2 sequences are SEHNR and FQNEAQ (reference sequence). The CDR3 runs to 15 residues. Trimming pared 5 bases from V and 5 bases from J, leaving 16 bases between. The CDR3, as DNA: TGTGCCAGCAGCAAGGGGACAAGGGGGAACAATGAGCAGTTCTTC. Protein product: CASSKGTRGNNEQFF.

This chain joins TRBV29-1 and TRBJ2-1; the match to TRBD2 covers 13 bases. CDR3 size: 15 residues. V lost 5 bases, J lost 5 bases, and 6 bases stayed unmatched. The germline CDR1 and CDR2 sequences are SQVTM and ANQGSEA. CDR3 sequence (DNA): TGCAGCGTTACAATTGGACTAGCGGGAGACAATGAGCAGTTCTTC. This encodes CSVTIGLAGDNEQFF.

This chain uses TRBV11-2 with TRBJ2-5, with no clear D. V lost 5 bases and J 4 bases, leaving 11 bases between the germline ends. The germline gives CDR1 SGHAT, CDR2 FQNNGV. The CDR3 length is 13 residues. This chain's CDR3 is CASSPWLRETQYF. The CDR3 DNA sequence: TGTGCCAGCAGCCCGTGGCTCAGAGAGACCCAGTACTTC.

The chain couples TRBV10-3 to TRBJ2-7, with 12 nucleotides matching TRBD2. V was clipped by 6 bases and J by 0 bases; unmatched bases: 6. The CDR3 is made up of 16 amino acids. CDR1 and CDR2 (germline): ENHRY, SYGVKD. Here the CDR3 reads CAIRPSGRGTSYEQYF. DNA for the CDR3: TGTGCCATCAGACCTAGCGGGAGGGGAACCTCCTACGAGCAGTACTTC.

The rearrangement uses TRBV30 and TRBJ2-5, with 13 bases aligning to TRBD2. The J call could be wrong; TRBJ2-7 is a better fit for the DNA end. Germline V lookup: CDR1 GTSNPN, CDR2 SVGIG (reference sequence). This CDR3 comprises 15 residues. Here the CDR3 DNA reads TGTGCCTGGAGTACCCCGGGACTAGCGGGACGCGAGCAGTACTTC. This translates into CAWSTPGLAGREQYF.

This sequence joins TRBV12-3 or TRBV12-4 and TRBJ1-6; TRBD1 is a possible D gene (6 bases). This CDR3 is 14 amino acids long. Trimming took 3 bases from V and 5 from J, leaving 8 bases between them. The CDR3 DNA sequence: TGTGCCAGCAGTTTGAGACAGGATAATTCACCCCTCCACTTT. Protein sequence: CASSLRQDNSPLHF.

The chain has TRBV21-1 and TRBJ2-5; the DNA was not used to check the table's D call, TRBD1. TRBV21-1 is tagged as a pseudogene. The CDR3 runs 15 residues. The CDR3 sequence is CASSMPGRGQETQYF. CDR3 nucleotide sequence: TGTGCCAGCAGCATGCCCGGCAGGGGTCAAGAGACCCAGTACTTC.

This clonotype was counted only a few times. The rearrangement links TRBV7-6 to TRBJ2-6; 11 positions agree with TRBD2. The CDR3 has 20 residues. Germline V gene lookup returns CDR1 SGHVS and CDR2 FNYEAQ. Trimming at V came to 5 bases and at J to 0 bases, leaving 12 bases not matched to a gene. For the CDR3, the DNA is TGTGCCAGCAGCGTCGGGACTAGCGGAGAATTACACTCTGGGGCCAACGTCCTGACTTTC. Translating it yields CASSVGTSGELHSGANVLTF.

The chain couples TRBV29-1 to TRBJ2-7, with 8 bases fitting TRBD1. The J segment lost 3 bases and the V segment lost 6 bases, leaving 10 bases of the junction unmatched. This CDR3 has 14 amino acids. CDR1 and CDR2 (germline): SQVTM, ANQGSEA. In DNA, the CDR3 is TGCAGCGTCCAACAAGACAGGGGAGGCTACGAGCAGTACTTC. Translation gives CSVQQDRGGYEQYF.

The V call is TRBV20-1, the J call TRBJ2-7, with D perhaps matching TRBD1 or TRBD2 (6 bases each). This CDR3 region has 12 residues. Germline V gene data show CDR1 as DFQATT and CDR2 as SNEGSKA (reference sequence). Trimming stripped 5 bases from V and 6 bases from J, with 14 bases between. The chain's CDR3 is CSARGGGGEQYF. DNA of the CDR3: TGCAGTGCTCGAGGTGGAGGGGGCGAGCAGTACTTC.

On this clonotype itself: The germline gene is not matched at one end of the junction; a read error may be the cause. The CDR3 DNA follows: TGTGCCGGCAGCTTATACCTAGCGGGGGATAATGAGCAGTTCTTC. It encodes CAGSLYLAGDNEQFF. The chain is built from TRBV7-6 and TRBJ2-1, with 10 bases matching TRBD2. CDR1 and CDR2 from the germline V gene are SGHVS and FNYEAQ. This CDR3 has 15 residues. The complete variable domain, with remaining parts taken from reference TRBV7-6 and TRBJ2-1, reads GAGVSQSPRYKVTKRGQDVALRCDPISGHVSLYWYRQALGQGPEFLTYFNYEAQQDKSGLPNDRFSAERPEGSISTLTIQRTEQRDSAMYRCAGSLYLAGDNEQFFGPGTRLTVL.

On this clonotype itself: The CDR3 end shows no conserved phenylalanine or tryptophan, and so a read error is likely. The V and J genes are TRBV18 and TRBJ2-1, with no clear D. The V end was cut by 5 bases, the J end by 9 bases, with 8 bases between. This CDR3 has 11 amino acids. Looked up from germline, CDR1 is KGHSH and CDR2 is LQKENI. The CDR3 loop is CASSATGEQFS. CDR3 in DNA: TGTGCCAGCTCAGCGACCGGTGAGCAGTTCTCC.

CDR3 protein: CASSLAGTKGYAYF. The CDR3 coding sequence is TGTGCCAGCAGCTTAGCGGGAACCAAAGGATACGCGTATTTT. The chain links TRBV7-6 to TRBJ2-3; unclear D gene. The CDR3 loop spans 14 amino acids. Trimming took off 0 bases at V and 14 bases at J, with 18 bases between the two ends. CDR1 is SGHVS, CDR2 FNYEAQ, per germline.

DNA for the CDR3: TGCAGTGCGACGGGACTAGCGGGAGTCGATGAGCAGTTCTTC. Residues: CSATGLAGVDEQFF. The V and J genes are TRBV20-1 and TRBJ2-1, with 14 bases lining up with TRBD2. CDR1 is DFQATT and CDR2 is SNEGSKA in the germline V gene (reference sequence). The CDR3 spans 14 residues. J was trimmed by 8 bases and V by 6 bases; bases with no gene match: 6.

This clonotype appeared many times. The genes are TRBV20-1 and TRBJ1-5; D is perhaps TRBD1 (6 bases). The germline gives CDR1 DFQATT, CDR2 SNEGSKA (reference sequence). The V gene lost 0 bases and the J gene lost 2 bases, with 8 bases spanning the gap. This CDR3 contains 14 residues. This CDR3 reads CSAREKGGNQPQHF. The CDR3 coding sequence is TGCAGTGCTAGAGAGAAGGGGGGCAATCAGCCCCAGCATTTT.

The chain combines TRBV2 with TRBJ1-1; D remains ambiguous. Trimming removed 5 bases at V and 0 bases at J, with 4 bases between. CDR1 is SNHLY and CDR2 is FYNNEI in the germline V gene. This CDR3 is 12 amino acids long. CDR3 amino acids: CASSWVNTEAFF. CDR3 sequence (DNA): TGTGCCAGCAGTTGGGTGAACACTGAAGCTTTCTTT.

The rearrangement links TRBV9 to TRBJ2-6; 8 nucleotides match TRBD1. The CDR3 contains 18 residues. Germline lookup yields CDR1 SGDLS and CDR2 YYNGEE. V lost 2 bases to trimming and J lost 2 bases; unmatched junction nucleotides: 9. CDR3 in DNA: TGTGCCAGCAGCGTTATGGCAGGGGGCGCCCCTGGGGCCAACGTCCTGACTTTC. Translating it yields CASSVMAGGAPGANVLTF.

There are a few counts of this clonotype. This chain links TRBV11-2 with TRBJ1-2, with D perhaps TRBD1 (6 bases). CDR1 SGHAT and CDR2 FQNNGV come from the germline V gene. The V gene lost 3 bases and the J gene lost 2 bases, with 10 bases spanning the gap. The length of the CDR3 is 14 residues. DNA of the CDR3: TGTGCCAGCAGCTTGACGGACAGCAACTATGGCTACACCTTC. Translation: CASSLTDSNYGYTF.

The chain is built from TRBV6-1 and TRBJ1-1; no firm D call. Germline CDR1 MNHNS, CDR2 SASEGT. The V and J ends lost 7 bases and 5 bases respectively, with 11 bases between them. This CDR3 region has 12 residues. The CDR3 here is CASKIQLTEAFF. The CDR3 DNA sequence: TGTGCCAGCAAAATACAGTTAACTGAAGCTTTCTTT.

The chain links TRBV9 to TRBJ2-2; 7 bases are shared with TRBD1. Trimming at V came to 0 bases and at J to 1 base, leaving 12 bases not matched to a gene. Germline V gene sequence: CDR1 SGDLS, CDR2 YYNGEE. This CDR3 has 19 residues. The CDR3 DNA is TGTGCCAGCAGCGTAGTCGATTCCCTGGGGACAGTGAACACCGGGGAGCTGTTTTTT. This sequence encodes CASSVVDSLGTVNTGELFF. The full variable domain, its missing parts supplied by reference TRBV9 and TRBJ2-2, is DSGVTQTPKHLITATGQRVTLRCSPRSGDLSVYWYQQSLDQGLQFLIQYYNGEERAKGNILERFSAQQFPDLHSELNLSSLELGDSALYFCASSVVDSLGTVNTGELFFGEGSRLTVL.

The sample holds a few counts of this clonotype. Here the CDR3 reads CSVAGNYGYTF. The CDR3 DNA reads TGCAGCGTTGCAGGGAACTATGGCTACACCTTC. This rearrangement joins TRBV29-1 to TRBJ1-2, with TRBD1 as a possible D gene (5 bases). Trimming removed 4 bases from V and 2 bases from J, with 5 bases in between. Germline CDR1 and CDR2: SQVTM and ANQGSEA. The CDR3 totals 11 residues. Drawing the rest from reference TRBV29-1 and TRBJ1-2, the complete variable domain is SAVISQKPSRDICQRGTSLTIQCQVDSQVTMMFWYRQQPGQSLTLIATANQGSEATYESGFVIDKFPISRPNLTFSTLTVSNMSPEDSSIYLCSVAGNYGYTFGSGTRLTVV.